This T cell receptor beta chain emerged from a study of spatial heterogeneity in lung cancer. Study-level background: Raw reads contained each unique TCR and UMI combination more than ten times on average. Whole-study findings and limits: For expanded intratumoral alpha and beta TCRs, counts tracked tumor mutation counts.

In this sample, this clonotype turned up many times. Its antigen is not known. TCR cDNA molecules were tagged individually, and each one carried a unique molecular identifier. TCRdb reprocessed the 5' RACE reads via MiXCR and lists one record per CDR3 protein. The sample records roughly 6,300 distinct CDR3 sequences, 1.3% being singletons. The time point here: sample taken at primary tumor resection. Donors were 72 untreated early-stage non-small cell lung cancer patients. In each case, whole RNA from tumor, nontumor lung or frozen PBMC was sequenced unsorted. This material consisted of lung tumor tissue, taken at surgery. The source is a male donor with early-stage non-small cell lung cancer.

The CDR3 reads CASSYRDRVSGYTF. The CDR3 nucleotides read TGTGCCAGCAGTTACCGGGACAGGGTTTCTGGCTACACCTTC. The chain combines TRBV12-3 or TRBV12-4 with TRBJ1-2, with 9 bases identical to TRBD1. The J segment lost 7 bases and the V segment lost 4 bases, leaving 7 bases of the junction unmatched. This CDR3 is built from 14 residues.